One sample yielded the 30 T cell receptor beta chains listed below, sequenced in a study of T cells in localized non-small cell lung cancer. Measured with immunoSEQ multiplex PCR; TCRdb has only the in-frame clones, and not every one. The repertoire holds approximately 41,000 clones, about nine tenths seen once, with about 2.5% in the top ten. Material: peripheral blood, obtained before any cancer treatment. These TCRs come from a female donor older than 55 with stage I squamous cell lung carcinoma.

The rearrangement joins TRBV19 to TRBJ1-3, with TRBD1 matching over 9 bases. Germline V lookup: CDR1 LNHDA, CDR2 SQIVND (reference sequence). After removal of 4 bases from V and 2 bases from J, the junction contained 3 bases not matched to a gene. There are 15 residues in the CDR3. CDR3 in amino acids: CASSNRDRAGNTIYF. As DNA, the CDR3 is TGTGCCAGTAGTAACCGGGACAGGGCTGGAAACACCATATATTTT.

The V and J genes are TRBV27 and TRBJ1-2; D remains unclear. This CDR3 region has 14 residues. Germline CDR1 reads MNHEY; CDR2 reads SMNVEV (reference sequence). Between the trimmed V and J ends, which lost 4 bases and 1 base, there was a span of 10 bases. The CDR3 region has the DNA TGTGCCAGCAGTTCGGGTGATTTTAACTATGGCTACACCTTC. It codes for CASSSGDFNYGYTF.

This rearrangement joins TRBV11-3 to TRBJ2-3; no clear D gene. Trimming cost V 5 bases and J 6 bases, with 9 bases left between them. The germline V gene has CDR1 SGHNT and CDR2 YENEEA. This CDR3 has 12 residues. This CDR3 reads CASSRGSDTQYF. The CDR3 nucleotides read TGTGCCAGCAGCCGTGGGTCGGATACGCAGTATTTT.

The V and J genes are TRBV7-2 and TRBJ2-7; D tentatively fits TRBD1 or TRBD2 (5 bases each). The CDR3 runs 15 residues. V lost 5 bases and J lost 5, with 19 bases in between. CDR1 and CDR2 (germline): SGHTA, FQGNSA. Written as DNA, the CDR3 is TGTGCCAGCAGCCGGTCCGGGACCTTAGAGGACGAGCAGTACTTC. Protein: CASSRSGTLEDEQYF.

The chain recombines TRBV7-2 with TRBJ1-2; 8 bases fit TRBD1. With 2 bases clipped from V and 5 bases from J, the junction kept 4 bases outside the gene matches. This CDR3 contains 14 residues. Per the germline V gene, CDR1 is SGHTA and CDR2 is FQGNSA. Written as DNA, the CDR3 is TGTGCCAGCAGCTTAATGGGACAGGTTTATGGCTACACCTTC. Its translation is CASSLMGQVYGYTF.

In this sample, this clone turned up once. The chain recombines TRBV4-3 with TRBJ2-1; 11 nucleotides match TRBD2. V dropped 4 bases and J dropped 2; count of bases not matched to a gene: 7. The CDR3 spans 17 residues. CDR1 LGHNA and CDR2 YSLEER come from the germline V gene. CDR3 loop: CASSPDIAGGPYNEQFF. In DNA form, the CDR3 reads TGCGCCAGCAGCCCCGATATAGCGGGAGGGCCCTACAATGAGCAGTTCTTC.

For the CDR3, the DNA is TGTGCCAGCAGCTTGGTCGGACGAGGGAACACTGAAGCTTTCTTT. Protein: CASSLVGRGNTEAFF. The chain has TRBV5-6 and TRBJ1-1, with D unclear. The length of the CDR3 is 15 residues. Trimming cost V 0 bases and J 1 base, with 10 bases left between them. Germline CDR1 reads SGHDT; CDR2 reads YYEEEE.

The V and J genes are TRBV7-2 and TRBJ2-1; 11 bases are shared with TRBD2. Germline V gene sequence: CDR1 SGHTA, CDR2 FQGNSA. J gave up 8 bases and V 1 base, and 7 bases lay outside the gene matches. The CDR3 sequence is 16 residues long. The DNA of the CDR3 is TGTGCCAGCAGCTTAGAGGGGACTAGCGGTGCGGATGAGCAGTTCTTC. Translating it yields CASSLEGTSGADEQFF.

V gene TRBV7-9 combines with J gene TRBJ2-4, with 7 positions matching TRBD2. The CDR3 spans 16 residues. Germline CDR1 is SEHNR and CDR2 is FQNEAQ (reference sequence). V shed 5 bases, J shed 4 bases, and the junction held 11 bases outside the gene matches. The CDR3 bases are TGTGCCAGCAGCAATGAGGGAAGCGGGGTAAAAAACATTCAGTACTTC. The encoded protein is CASSNEGSGVKNIQYF.

V usage is TRBV5-8 and J usage is TRBJ2-3; no clear D. V was shortened by 2 bases and J by 0 bases, with 7 bases between the two germline ends. Per germline, CDR1 SGHTS and CDR2 YDEGEE. CDR3 length: 14 amino acids. The CDR3 loop reads CASSFRRSTDTQYF. For the CDR3, the DNA is TGTGCCAGCAGCTTCCGGAGAAGCACAGATACGCAGTATTTT.

J is TRBJ2-1 and V is TRBV18; weak D call: TRBD2 (7 bases). This CDR3 spans 16 amino acids. From germline, CDR1 is KGHSH and CDR2 LQKENI. V gave up 5 bases and J gave up 8 bases, with 22 bases separating them. The CDR3 nucleotides read TGTGCCAGCTCAGTCAATTCGGTCCGGGGGGCAGATGAGCAGTTCTTC. Translation: CASSVNSVRGADEQFF.

The rearrangement links TRBV5-4 to TRBJ1-2, with D maybe TRBD1 (5 bases). This CDR3 has 15 amino acids. Deletions cut 1 base from V and 8 bases from J, with 18 bases between. Germline assignment: CDR1 SGHNT and CDR2 YYREEE (reference sequence). In nucleotides, the CDR3 is TGTGCCAGCAGCTTGACTCGGGGCAGCGTAACCGGCTACACCTTC. Residues: CASSLTRGSVTGYTF.

In its sample, this clone was seen a few times. The CDR3 here is CASSHPRGTSGSSYEQYF. The CDR3 DNA follows: TGCGCCAGCAGCCACCCGAGGGGGACTAGCGGGAGCTCCTACGAGCAGTACTTC. The J gene is TRBJ2-7, the V gene TRBV4-1; 14 positions match TRBD2. Germline CDR1 and CDR2: MGHRA and YSYEKL. This CDR3 has 18 residues. The trim removed 3 bases at V and 0 bases at J, leaving 7 bases unmatched.

This chain uses TRBV29-1 with TRBJ1-1; D is perhaps TRBD1 (5 bases). The germline V and J ends were trimmed by 7 bases and 5 bases, with 23 bases remaining between them. Germline V gives CDR1 SQVTM, CDR2 ANQGSEA. CDR3 size: 15 residues. CDR3 loop: CSAALLRGRETEAFF. The CDR3 bases are TGCAGCGCCGCTCTCCTTCGGGGACGGGAGACTGAAGCTTTCTTT. Based on the CDR3 plus reference TRBV29-1 and TRBJ1-1, the full variable domain is SAVISQKPSRDICQRGTSLTIQCQVDSQVTMMFWYRQQPGQSLTLIATANQGSEATYESGFVIDKFPISRPNLTFSTLTVSNMSPEDSSIYLCSAALLRGRETEAFFGQGTRLTVV.

The J gene is TRBJ1-1, the V gene TRBV19; 10 bases are a match to TRBD1. CDR1 and CDR2 from the germline V gene are LNHDA and SQIVND (reference sequence). This CDR3 has 14 residues. J gave up 4 bases and V 5 bases, and 4 bases lay outside the gene matches. The CDR3 DNA sequence: TGTGCCAGTAGTTCGGGACAGGGGAGCACTGAAGCTTTCTTT. Amino acids: CASSSGQGSTEAFF. Full variable domain (missing parts from reference TRBV19 and TRBJ1-1): DGGITQSPKYLFRKEGQNVTLSCEQNLNHDAMYWYRQDPGQGLRLIYYSQIVNDFQKGDIAEGYSVSREKKESFPLTVTSAQKNPTAFYLCASSSGQGSTEAFFGQGTRLTVV.

The rearrangement links TRBV28 to TRBJ2-7; D unresolved. The CDR3 totals 14 residues. Germline values: CDR1 MDHEN, CDR2 SYDVKM. The V and J ends lost 2 bases and 1 base respectively, with 9 bases between them. The CDR3 loop is CASSLAVRSYEQYF. In DNA, the CDR3 is TGTGCCAGCAGTTTAGCGGTGCGTTCCTACGAGCAGTACTTC.

V and J are TRBV9 and TRBJ2-3; 7 bases match TRBD1. The germline gives CDR1 SGDLS, CDR2 YYNGEE. The length of the CDR3 is 15 residues. V shed 4 bases and J 0 bases; nucleotides not matched to a gene: 5. The CDR3 reads CASSFTGASTDTQYF. In DNA, the CDR3 is TGTGCCAGCAGCTTCACAGGGGCTAGCACAGATACGCAGTATTTT.

V gene TRBV10-3 combines with J gene TRBJ2-5; TRBD2 might be the D (7 bases). V was cut by 5 bases and J by 5 bases, with 12 bases left in between. CDR1 is ENHRY and CDR2 is SYGVKD in the germline V gene. The CDR3 consists of 13 residues. The DNA of the CDR3 is TGTGCCATCAGTTCAGGGGAGGGTGAGACCCAGTACTTC. This translates into CAISSGEGETQYF.

J is TRBJ2-1 and V is TRBV5-4; a weak D match, TRBD2 (6 bases). Trimming shortened V by 4 bases and J by 4 bases, and 12 bases separated the two germline ends. Germline assignment: CDR1 SGHNT and CDR2 YYREEE (reference sequence). The CDR3 is 14 residues long. CDR3 in DNA: TGTGCCAGCAGCCTCGGGAGCTTATACAATGAGCAGTTCTTC. It yields the protein CASSLGSLYNEQFF. Full variable domain (rest looked up from reference TRBV5-4 and TRBJ2-1): ETGVTQSPTHLIKTRGQQVTLRCSSQSGHNTVSWYQQALGQGPQFIFQYYREEENGRGNFPPRFSGLQFPNYSSELNVNALELDDSALYLCASSLGSLYNEQFFGPGTRLTVL.

This chain links TRBV18 with TRBJ2-2; 7 bases align to TRBD1. The V segment lost 2 bases and the J segment 4 bases; nucleotides outside the gene matches: 7. Germline V lookup: CDR1 KGHSH, CDR2 LQKENI. This CDR3 comprises 16 residues. CDR3 loop: CASSPAGGQTTGELFF. The DNA of the CDR3 is TGTGCCAGCTCACCAGCAGGGGGACAGACCACCGGGGAGCTGTTTTTT.

The chain has TRBV11-2 and TRBJ2-3, with 7 positions matching TRBD1. The CDR3 runs 18 residues. Looked up from germline, CDR1 is SGHAT and CDR2 is FQNNGV. J was trimmed by 2 bases and V by 2 bases; bases with no gene match: 13. The CDR3 region is CASSLRGTGTEDTDTQYF. The CDR3 bases are TGTGCCAGCAGCTTAAGGGGAACCGGGACAGAGGACACAGATACGCAGTATTTT.

The chain recombines TRBV4-2 with TRBJ2-3; 8 bases are shared with TRBD2. This CDR3 spans 16 amino acids. V lost 2 bases to trimming and J lost 5 bases; unmatched junction nucleotides: 9. CDR1 is LGHNA, CDR2 YNFKEQ, per germline. CDR3 in DNA: TGTGCCAGCAGCCAATCTCCGGGACTAGAGGTAGATACGCAGTATTTT. It codes for CASSQSPGLEVDTQYF.

The V and J genes are TRBV18 and TRBJ1-1; no reliable D call. Germline V lookup: CDR1 KGHSH, CDR2 LQKENI. Trimming removed 5 bases from V and 1 base from J, with 11 bases in between. The CDR3 contains 14 residues. CDR3 DNA: TGTGCCAGCTCAACGGGAGGAAAGAACACTGAAGCTTTCTTT. Its protein is CASSTGGKNTEAFF.

The chain links TRBV5-1 to TRBJ2-3; 8 nucleotides match TRBD2. After removal of 1 base from V and 7 bases from J, the junction contained 14 bases not matched to a gene. The CDR3 covers 17 residues. The germline gives CDR1 SGHRS, CDR2 YFSETQ. The CDR3 bases are TGCGCCAGCAGCTTGTCATCACAGGTAGCGGGACCGAATACGCAGTATTTT. Translated, it gives CASSLSSQVAGPNTQYF.

The chain carries TRBV6-4 and TRBJ1-1, with a tentative D call TRBD1 (5 bases). V was cut by 5 bases and J by 4 bases, with 11 bases left in between. The CDR3 is 13 residues long. Germline V gene lookup returns CDR1 MRHNA and CDR2 SNTAGT. The DNA of the CDR3 is TGTGCCAGCAGTAAACAGGAGGCCACTGAAGCTTTCTTT. Amino acid sequence: CASSKQEATEAFF.

This chain links TRBV7-2 with TRBJ2-5; D is perhaps TRBD1 (6 bases). The germline CDR1 and CDR2 sequences are SGHTA and FQGNSA. The ends were cut back, 5 bases at V and 1 base at J, with 11 bases in the middle. There are 14 residues in the CDR3. CDR3 bases: TGTGCCAGCAGCAAACAGGGTTCCCAAGAGACCCAGTACTTC. Amino acids: CASSKQGSQETQYF.

In DNA form, the CDR3 reads TGTGCCATTTACAGGGGGGACTCTGGGGCCAACGTCCTGACTTTC. Protein product: CAIYRGDSGANVLTF. The chain links TRBV2 to TRBJ2-6, with 8 bases matching TRBD1. CDR1 is SNHLY, CDR2 FYNNEI, per germline. This CDR3 has 15 amino acids. V was pared by 10 bases and J by 0 bases, with 5 bases of the junction left unmatched.

V gene TRBV19 combines with J gene TRBJ2-1, with D perhaps assigned TRBD1 or TRBD2 (5 bases each). Looked up from germline, CDR1 is LNHDA and CDR2 is SQIVND (reference sequence). The CDR3 covers 15 residues. Trimming left V 5 bases short and J 4 bases short, with 15 bases between. The CDR3 sequence is CASSWGRDPYNEQFF. The CDR3 DNA reads as TGTGCCAGTAGTTGGGGGAGAGACCCATACAATGAGCAGTTCTTC.

The genes are TRBV11-2 and TRBJ2-4, with D maybe TRBD1 (5 bases). Germline CDR1 and CDR2: SGHAT and FQNNGV. Trimming removed 6 bases from V and 0 bases from J, with 9 bases in between. CDR3 size: 14 residues. CDR3 in amino acids: CASRRTPAKNIQYF. Written as DNA, the CDR3 is TGTGCCAGCAGGAGGACACCAGCCAAAAACATTCAGTACTTC.

This clone appeared a single time. The chain couples TRBV7-3 to TRBJ2-7; 7 bases align to TRBD1. Germline trimming cut 5 bases from V and 2 bases from J; bases unmatched to any gene: 9. CDR3 size: 15 residues. Germline loops: CDR1 SGHTA, CDR2 FQGTGA. DNA of the CDR3: TGTGCCAGCAGCCCCGCTGGGACAGAGCCCTACGAGCAGTACTTC. Translating gives CASSPAGTEPYEQYF.